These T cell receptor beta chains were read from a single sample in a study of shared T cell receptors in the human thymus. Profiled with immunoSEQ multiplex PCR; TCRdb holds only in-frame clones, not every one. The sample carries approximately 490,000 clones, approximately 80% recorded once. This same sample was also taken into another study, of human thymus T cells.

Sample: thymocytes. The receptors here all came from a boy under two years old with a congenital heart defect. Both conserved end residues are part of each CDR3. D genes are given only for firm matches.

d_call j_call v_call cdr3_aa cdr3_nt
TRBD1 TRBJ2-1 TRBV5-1 CASKRQGTYNEQFF TGCGCCAGCAAACGACAGGGCACCTACAATGAGCAGTTCTTC
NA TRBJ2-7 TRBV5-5 CASNPDSSYEQYF TGTGCCAGCAACCCGGACAGTTCCTACGAGCAGTACTTC
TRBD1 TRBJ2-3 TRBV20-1 CSARTGNTQYF TGCAGTGCCCGGACAGGTAATACGCAGTATTTT
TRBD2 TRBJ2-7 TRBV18 CASSKSPRLAGGPISYEQYF TGTGCCAGCTCAAAGTCCCCGCGACTAGCGGGAGGTCCGATCTCCTACGAGCAGTACTTC
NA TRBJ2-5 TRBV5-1 CASSDGLEEETQYF TGCGCCAGCAGCGACGGACTCGAGGAAGAGACCCAGTACTTC
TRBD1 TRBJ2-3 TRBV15 CATSRDTGGGRDTQYF TGTGCCACCAGCAGGGATACAGGGGGTGGGCGAGATACGCAGTATTTT
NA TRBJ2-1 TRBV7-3 CASSSPQEEGMTYNEQFF TGTGCCAGCAGCTCTCCCCAGGAGGAGGGGATGACCTACAATGAGCAGTTCTTC
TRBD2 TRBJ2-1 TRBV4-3 CASSQINSGGYNEQFF TGCGCCAGCAGCCAAATAAATAGCGGGGGATACAATGAGCAGTTCTTC
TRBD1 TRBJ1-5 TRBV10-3 CAIRGTANQPQHF TGTGCCATCAGGGGGACAGCCAATCAGCCCCAGCATTTT
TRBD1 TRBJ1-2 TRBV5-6 CASSKTGTVKNYGYTF TGTGCCAGCAGCAAGACCGGGACAGTTAAGAACTATGGCTACACCTTC
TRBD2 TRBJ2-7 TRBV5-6 CASSYRGGLEQYF TGTGCCAGCAGCTACCGGGGGGGGCTCGAGCAGTACTTC